The 2 T cell receptor beta chains listed next were all sequenced from one sample in a study of technical replicates of blood from a few donors. Produced via immunoSEQ multiplex PCR; TCRdb's table is partial and in-frame only. This sample has about 71,000 clones, with roughly 97% found just once. Sequencing was done on a sample of T cells isolated from PBMCs. These receptors all come from a human donor in good health.

This rearrangement joins TRBV27 to TRBJ2-1; D remains unclear. This CDR3 spans 15 amino acids. Germline assignment: CDR1 MNHEY and CDR2 SMNVEV (reference sequence). V was cut by 5 bases and J by 0 bases, with 11 bases left in between. CDR3 nucleotides: TGTGCCAGCAGTCTCTCTTCTAACTCCTACAATGAGCAGTTCTTC. It codes for CASSLSSNSYNEQFF.

V and J are TRBV6-5 and TRBJ2-3; weak D call: TRBD2 (6 bases). Trimming removed 5 bases at V and 6 bases at J, with 18 bases between. Germline V gene data show CDR1 as MNHEY and CDR2 as SVGAGI. The CDR3 length is 15 residues. In DNA form, the CDR3 reads TGTGCCAGCAGTCACGACCGGGGGTGGAGGGATACGCAGTATTTT. This gives the protein CASSHDRGWRDTQYF.